A single sample gave rise to the 32 T cell receptor beta chains below, sequenced in a study of T cells in narcolepsy. Here immunoSEQ multiplex PCR was the method, and the copy in TCRdb shows in-frame clones only, minus some. The sample has 35,000 to 40,000 clones, 70% to 85% seen once. Sequenced input: CD45RA- memory CD4+ T cells from PBMCs. Receptors were obtained from a human donor with narcolepsy.

This chain joins TRBV11-2 and TRBJ2-5; D uncertain. V shed 4 bases and J shed 7 bases, with 13 bases lying between them. Germline lookup yields CDR1 SGHAT and CDR2 FQNNGV. The CDR3 contains 13 residues. The CDR3 reads CASSSGRHGTQYF. DNA of the CDR3: TGTGCCAGCAGCTCCGGACGCCACGGGACCCAGTACTTC.

The V gene is TRBV4-2, the J gene TRBJ2-5, with a possible D match to TRBD1 (5 bases). The germline V and J ends were trimmed by 0 bases and 4 bases, with 15 bases remaining between them. The length of the CDR3 is 16 residues. CDR1 and CDR2 from the germline V gene are LGHNA and YNFKEQ. In DNA form, the CDR3 reads TGTGCCAGCAGCCAAGAAATAGCAGGGAATAGAGAGACCCAGTACTTC. Translating gives CASSQEIAGNRETQYF.

As regards this clone: An end of the junction does not agree with germline; a read error may underlie this. The chain recombines TRBV7-7 with TRBJ2-5, with TRBD2 identical over 12 bases. The germline gives CDR1 SSHAT, CDR2 FNYEAQ (reference sequence). This CDR3 has 15 amino acids. CDR3 loop: CASSPQTSGRETQYF. In DNA, the CDR3 is TGTGCTAGCAGCCCGCAGACTAGCGGGAGAGAGACCCAGTACTTC.

V usage is TRBV7-9 and J usage is TRBJ1-2; possible D gene TRBD1, 6 bases. V was trimmed by 5 bases and J by 7 bases, leaving 20 bases between them. CDR3 length: 15 amino acids. Germline CDR1 reads SEHNR; CDR2 reads FQNEAQ (reference sequence). Written as DNA, the CDR3 is TGTGCCAGCAGCCCCCTTGGGGGGGCAGCGGGTGGCTACACCTTC. This encodes CASSPLGGAAGGYTF.

This chain connects TRBV16 to TRBJ1-5; 7 positions match TRBD1. The CDR3 covers 13 residues. Germline CDR1 KGHSY, CDR2 FQNENV. With V trimmed by 4 bases and J by 7 bases, 4 bases remained unmatched. Written as DNA, the CDR3 is TGTGCCAGCAGCCTCAGAGGGGGCCAGCCCCAGCATTTT. It encodes CASSLRGGQPQHF.

This clone was detected only a few times. The chain has TRBV9 and TRBJ1-6; TRBD1 agrees at 9 bases. This CDR3 is built from 15 residues. With V trimmed by 1 base and J by 7 bases, 3 bases remained unmatched. The V gene's germline CDR1 is SGDLS and CDR2 YYNGEE. The CDR3 DNA is TGTGCCAGCAGCGTATTAGGACAGGGGAATTCACCCCTCCACTTT. It translates to CASSVLGQGNSPLHF.

V gene TRBV4-3 combines with J gene TRBJ2-6; no clear D. Germline V lookup: CDR1 LGHNA, CDR2 YSLEER. V lost 4 bases to trimming and J lost 1 base, with 20 bases between them. This CDR3 spans 19 amino acids. This chain's CDR3 is CASSPNRAPKASGANVLTF. The CDR3 coding sequence is TGCGCCAGCAGCCCTAACCGCGCCCCGAAGGCTTCTGGGGCCAACGTCCTGACTTTC.

This chain joins TRBV4-3 and TRBJ2-3; 7 bases line up with TRBD2. The germline CDR1 and CDR2 sequences are LGHNA and YSLEER. Unmatched junction bases numbered 5, after V lost 0 bases and J lost 2 bases. The CDR3 covers 16 residues. The CDR3 spells CASSQDGRGSTDTQYF. The DNA of the CDR3 is TGCGCCAGCAGCCAAGATGGGCGGGGGTCCACAGATACGCAGTATTTT.

The V call is TRBV11-3, the J call TRBJ1-1, with 8 bases fitting TRBD1. CDR1 and CDR2 from the germline V gene are SGHNT and YENEEA. CDR3 length: 15 amino acids. Germline trimming cut 5 bases from V and 2 bases from J; bases unmatched to any gene: 7. The CDR3 loop is CASSPRQGLNTEAFF. The CDR3 region has the DNA TGTGCCAGCAGCCCTAGACAGGGGTTAAACACTGAAGCTTTCTTT.

The gene calls are TRBV4-2 and TRBJ1-6; no clear D. V shed 4 bases and J shed 6 bases, with 13 bases lying between them. This CDR3 region has 15 residues. Germline-derived CDR1 and CDR2 are LGHNA and YNFKEQ. Here the CDR3 DNA reads TGTGCCAGCAGCCTAGGCGAGAGGGTTAATTCACCCCTCCACTTT. This sequence encodes CASSLGERVNSPLHF.

The chain carries TRBV11-3 and TRBJ2-5; D perhaps matches TRBD1 (6 bases). V lost 3 bases, J lost 2 bases, and 16 bases lay in between. The V gene's germline CDR1 is SGHNT and CDR2 YENEEA. CDR3 length equals 16 residues. The CDR3 reads CASSFAGTRTQETQYF. Here the CDR3 DNA reads TGTGCCAGCAGCTTTGCCGGGACACGGACGCAAGAGACCCAGTACTTC.

The CDR3 is CASSWTSVSGANVLTF. Here the CDR3 DNA reads TGTGCCAGCAGCTGGACATCTGTCTCTGGGGCCAACGTCCTGACTTTC. The V and J genes are TRBV5-8 and TRBJ2-6; TRBD1 might be the D (5 bases). The CDR3 sequence is 16 residues long. V was pared by 3 bases and J by 0 bases, with 10 bases between. CDR1 and CDR2 from the germline V gene are SGHTS and YDEGEE.

The chain combines TRBV28 with TRBJ2-7; 8 nucleotides line up with TRBD1. Germline lookup yields CDR1 MDHEN and CDR2 SYDVKM. CDR3 length: 13 amino acids. The V gene end was trimmed by 6 bases and the J gene end by 3 bases; junction bases not matched to a gene: 4. The CDR3 DNA is TGTGCCAGCAGGACAGGGGATAGCTACGAGCAGTACTTC. It translates to CASRTGDSYEQYF. Complete variable domain (other parts from reference TRBV28 and TRBJ2-7): DVKVTQSSRYLVKRTGEKVFLECVQDMDHENMFWYRQDPGLGLRLIYFSYDVKMKEKGDIPEGYSVSREKKERFSLILESASTNQTSMYLCASRTGDSYEQYFGPGTRLTVT.

The sample holds one count of this clone. The chain combines TRBV7-2 with TRBJ2-1; D might be TRBD2 (7 bases). Deletions cut 2 bases from V and 8 bases from J, with 19 bases between. Germline CDR1 and CDR2: SGHTA and FQGNSA. This CDR3 is 16 amino acids long. The CDR3 bases are TGTGCCAGCAGCTTAAGGGGGATAGCGGGTCGGGATGAGCAGTTCTTC. Translated, it gives CASSLRGIAGRDEQFF. The entire variable domain, with the rest obtained from reference TRBV7-2 and TRBJ2-1, is as follows: GAGVSQSPSNKVTEKGKDVELRCDPISGHTALYWYRQSLGQGLEFLIYFQGNSAPDKSGLPSDRFSAERTGGSVSTLTIQRTQQEDSAVYLCASSLRGIAGRDEQFFGPGTRLTVL.

The rearrangement uses TRBV6-1 and TRBJ1-1; D gene ambiguous. Trimming removed 0 bases at V and 11 bases at J, with 16 bases between. Germline V gene sequence: CDR1 MNHNS, CDR2 SASEGT. This CDR3 is 14 amino acids long. CDR3 in amino acids: CASSEAFWNYNAFF. The CDR3 coding sequence is TGTGCCAGCAGTGAAGCGTTTTGGAACTATAACGCTTTCTTT.

The chain joins TRBV19 to TRBJ2-3; 7 bases match TRBD2. The CDR3 runs 15 residues. V lost 3 bases and J lost 6; bases outside the gene matches: 9. CDR1 LNHDA and CDR2 SQIVND come from the germline V gene (reference sequence). The CDR3 sequence is CASSMERGPGDTQYF. Here the CDR3 DNA reads TGTGCCAGTAGTATGGAGCGGGGCCCGGGGGATACGCAGTATTTT.

The chain uses TRBV5-5 and TRBJ1-5; maybe TRBD1 (6 bases). This CDR3 is built from 17 residues. Per the germline V gene, CDR1 is SGHKS and CDR2 is YYEKEE (reference sequence). Trimming removed 4 bases at V and 2 bases at J, with 19 bases between. CDR3 residues: CASSPEAGGARNQPQHF. CDR3 DNA sequence: TGTGCCAGCAGCCCTGAAGCGGGGGGCGCTCGCAATCAGCCCCAGCATTTT.

The genes are TRBV25-1 and TRBJ1-2, with D possibly matching TRBD1 (6 bases). Trimming cost V 6 bases and J 6 bases, with 17 bases left between them. CDR1 and CDR2 from the germline V gene are MGHDK and SYGVNS. This CDR3 is 14 amino acids long. The CDR3 bases are TGTGCCAGCAGCCCTATGGCGGGGGGCCATGGCTACACCTTC. Residues: CASSPMAGGHGYTF.

The chain has TRBV11-2 and TRBJ1-4, with TRBD1 matching over 7 bases. The CDR3 has 16 residues. Germline values: CDR1 SGHAT, CDR2 FQNNGV. J lost 6 bases, V lost 3 bases, and 10 bases had no gene match. The CDR3 bases are TGTGCCAGCAGCTTCCGAAGGGGGCAGCGGCATGAAAAACTGTTTTTT. As protein: CASSFRRGQRHEKLFF. The complete variable domain, with remaining parts taken from reference TRBV11-2 and TRBJ1-4, reads EAGVAQSPRYKIIEKRQSVAFWCNPISGHATLYWYQQILGQGPKLLIQFQNNGVVDDSQLPKDRFSAERLKGVDSTLKIQPAKLEDSAVYLCASSFRRGQRHEKLFFGSGTQLSVL.

This sequence joins TRBV4-1 and TRBJ2-1, with 14 bases matching TRBD2. With V trimmed by 3 bases and J by 0 bases, 7 bases remained unmatched. Germline assignment: CDR1 MGHRA and CDR2 YSYEKL. The CDR3 is 19 residues long. The CDR3 DNA follows: TGCGCCAGCAGCCAGAGCGGGACTAGCGGGGGTAGCTCCTACAATGAGCAGTTCTTC. Translating gives CASSQSGTSGGSSYNEQFF.

This chain uses TRBV2 with TRBJ2-1; perhaps D is TRBD1 or TRBD2 (5 bases each). This CDR3 is 12 amino acids long. Germline V gene lookup returns CDR1 SNHLY and CDR2 FYNNEI. Trimming took 7 bases from V and 2 from J, leaving 6 bases between them. This chain's CDR3 is CASTGPYNEQFF. CDR3 DNA sequence: TGTGCCAGCACGGGACCCTACAATGAGCAGTTCTTC.

V and J are TRBV7-2 and TRBJ1-3, with TRBD1 as a possible D gene (5 bases). Germline lookup yields CDR1 SGHTA and CDR2 FQGNSA. This CDR3 has 17 residues. V lost 2 bases and J lost 0, with 14 bases in between. The CDR3 reads CASSLSTGSSSGNTIYF. CDR3 nucleotides: TGTGCCAGCAGCTTAAGTACAGGCTCCTCCTCTGGAAACACCATATATTTT.

The chain uses TRBV28 and TRBJ2-7, with TRBD1 identical over 8 bases. There are 14 residues in the CDR3. The trim removed 6 bases at V and 3 bases at J, leaving 7 bases unmatched. CDR1 is MDHEN, CDR2 SYDVKM, per germline. The CDR3 bases are TGTGCCAGCAGCACCGGGACAGGAGGCTACGAGCAGTACTTC. Translating gives CASSTGTGGYEQYF.

V and J are TRBV5-4 and TRBJ1-2, with 10 bases lining up with TRBD1. The CDR3 runs 18 residues. The V gene's germline CDR1 is SGHNT and CDR2 YYREEE (reference sequence). Unmatched junction bases numbered 17, after V lost 5 bases and J lost 4 bases. In DNA form, the CDR3 reads TGTGCCAGCAGTTTGCAACCCGGGACAGGGGATGGCTTCTATGGCTACACCTTC. Translated: CASSLQPGTGDGFYGYTF. Complete variable domain (other parts from reference TRBV5-4 and TRBJ1-2): ETGVTQSPTHLIKTRGQQVTLRCSSQSGHNTVSWYQQALGQGPQFIFQYYREEENGRGNFPPRFSGLQFPNYSSELNVNALELDDSALYLCASSLQPGTGDGFYGYTFGSGTRLTVV.

The rearrangement joins TRBV6-5 to TRBJ1-4; D gene uncertain. The CDR3 has 15 amino acids. Per the germline V gene, CDR1 is MNHEY and CDR2 is SVGAGI. Between the trimmed V and J ends, which lost 1 base and 2 bases, there was a span of 8 bases. CDR3 coding DNA: TGTGCCAGCAGTTACTTCGGGGTGACTAATGAAAAACTGTTTTTT. Translating gives CASSYFGVTNEKLFF.

The chain employs TRBV6-4 and TRBJ2-3; 9 bases line up with TRBD2. The V and J ends lost 2 bases and 4 bases, in that order; junction bases with no gene match: 4. CDR3 length: 15 amino acids. Per the germline V gene, CDR1 is MRHNA and CDR2 is SNTAGT. This CDR3 is CASSDNAGGSDTQYF. Here the CDR3 DNA reads TGTGCCAGCAGTGACAATGCGGGGGGGTCAGATACGCAGTATTTT.

This clone turned up a few times. The rearrangement joins TRBV7-2 to TRBJ2-3, with TRBD1 matching over 7 bases. Germline loops: CDR1 SGHTA, CDR2 FQGNSA. This CDR3 has 16 residues. The ends lost 5 bases at V and 0 bases at J; junction bases unmatched: 8. CDR3: CASSARQGGSTDTQYF. CDR3 nucleotide sequence: TGTGCCAGCAGCGCCAGACAGGGTGGGAGCACAGATACGCAGTATTTT.

This chain links TRBV10-3 with TRBJ2-3; 8 positions agree with TRBD1. V lost 6 bases and J lost 1; bases outside the gene matches: 0. CDR3 length: 13 amino acids. Looked up from germline, CDR1 is ENHRY and CDR2 is SYGVKD. In DNA form, the CDR3 reads TGTGCCATCAGGGGACAGGGCACAGATACGCAGTATTTT. Translated, it gives CAIRGQGTDTQYF.

The J gene is TRBJ2-2, the V gene TRBV9; TRBD1 or TRBD2 may be the D gene (5 bases each). The ends were cut back, 4 bases at V and 5 bases at J, with 18 bases in the middle. The CDR3 covers 16 residues. Germline CDR1 is SGDLS and CDR2 is YYNGEE. The CDR3 loop reads CASSPQTGTPTGELFF. The CDR3 DNA reads TGTGCCAGCAGCCCCCAAACCGGGACCCCAACCGGGGAGCTGTTTTTT.

This sequence joins TRBV7-2 and TRBJ2-5; the D gene is possibly TRBD2 (5 bases). The ends were cut back, 2 bases at V and 7 bases at J, with 8 bases in the middle. Germline V lookup: CDR1 SGHTA, CDR2 FQGNSA. The CDR3 has 12 residues. The DNA for the CDR3 is TGTGCCAGCAGCTTACCCCGGGGGACCCAGTACTTC. Its protein product is CASSLPRGTQYF.

This rearrangement joins TRBV7-9 to TRBJ2-2; unclear D gene. Trimming pared 4 bases from V and 5 bases from J, leaving 2 bases between. The CDR3 runs 11 residues. Germline-derived CDR1 and CDR2 are SEHNR and FQNEAQ (reference sequence). CDR3 amino acids: CASSSTGELFF. The CDR3 nucleotides read TGTGCCAGCAGCTCAACCGGGGAGCTGTTTTTT.

V is TRBV2 and J is TRBJ2-1; perhaps D is TRBD1 or TRBD2 (6 bases each). Germline V CDR1 and CDR2: SNHLY, FYNNEI. Trimming pared 5 bases from V and 5 bases from J, leaving 22 bases between. This CDR3 region has 17 residues. Here the CDR3 reads CASSFLLRGPGDNEQFF. The DNA of the CDR3 is TGTGCCAGCAGTTTCCTCCTTCGGGGGCCAGGGGACAATGAGCAGTTCTTC.